One and the same sample provided the 10 T cell receptor beta chains below, sequenced in a study of CXCR3-negative and CXCR3-positive naive CD8 T cells. In preparing the TRB cDNA libraries, 5' RACE with UMI labels was used. TCRdb derives one entry per CDR3 protein from the 5' RACE reads, leaving out DNA. Here the sample table reports approximately 38,000 distinct CDR3 sequences. The sequencing sample was made of memory CD8+ T cells from blood. These receptors originate from a human donor in good health. Some clones in this sample may be carry-over from other donors' samples.

The chain uses TRBV7-9 and TRBJ1-2; TCRdb's D gene call, TRBD1, goes unchecked for lack of DNA. CDR1 is SEHNR, CDR2 FQNEAQ, per germline (reference sequence). The CDR3 has 14 residues. The CDR3 loop reads CASSLAAGVDGYTF.

This chain joins TRBV7-2 and TRBJ2-3. Looked up from germline, CDR1 is SGHTA and CDR2 is FQGNSA. CDR3 length equals 14 residues. This CDR3 reads CASSLYKNTDTQYF.

The rearrangement links TRBV7-2 to TRBJ2-3. Germline CDR1 is SGHTA and CDR2 is FQGNSA. The CDR3 is made up of 12 amino acids. This CDR3 reads CASSLRQMTQYF.

This rearrangement joins TRBV29-1 to TRBJ1-2; TCRdb picks TRBD1, but there is no DNA to check that call. CDR3 length: 13 residues. The germline V gene has CDR1 SQVTM and CDR2 ANQGSEA. The CDR3 spells CSDLPGALGGYTF.

The chain is built from TRBV29-1 and TRBJ2-5; TCRdb's D gene call, TRBD1, goes unchecked for lack of DNA. Germline CDR1 is SQVTM and CDR2 is ANQGSEA. CDR3 size: 15 residues. CDR3 protein: CSVPVLRTGGETQYF.

The CDR3 sequence: CASSLGWSTDTQYF. The chain joins TRBV7-2 to TRBJ2-3. Per germline, CDR1 SGHTA and CDR2 FQGNSA. The CDR3 has 14 residues. The whole variable domain, filled in from reference TRBV7-2 and TRBJ2-3, reads GAGVSQSPSNKVTEKGKDVELRCDPISGHTALYWYRQSLGQGLEFLIYFQGNSAPDKSGLPSDRFSAERTGGSVSTLTIQRTQQEDSAVYLCASSLGWSTDTQYFGPGTRLTVL.

This chain joins TRBV6-6 and TRBJ2-1. The CDR3 extends over 12 amino acids. The germline V gene has CDR1 MNHNY and CDR2 SVGAGI (reference sequence). The CDR3 region is CASSLRYNEQFF.

The chain uses TRBV29-1 and TRBJ2-7; TCRdb reports TRBD1, a call that lacks DNA to check it against. Germline loops: CDR1 SQVTM, CDR2 ANQGSEA. This CDR3 has 12 residues. The CDR3 sequence is CSVPGTGYEQYF.

The rearrangement joins TRBV7-9 to TRBJ2-5; TCRdb's D gene call, TRBD1, goes unchecked for lack of DNA. Germline V lookup: CDR1 SEHNR, CDR2 FQNEAQ (reference sequence). This CDR3 is 13 amino acids long. The CDR3 is CATTYPGVETQYF.

The chain is built from TRBV29-1 and TRBJ1-3. Per germline, CDR1 SQVTM and CDR2 ANQGSEA. The CDR3 is 11 amino acids. The CDR3 loop reads CSVVEGNTIYF. Full variable domain (rest looked up from reference TRBV29-1 and TRBJ1-3): SAVISQKPSRDICQRGTSLTIQCQVDSQVTMMFWYRQQPGQSLTLIATANQGSEATYESGFVIDKFPISRPNLTFSTLTVSNMSPEDSSIYLCSVVEGNTIYFGEGSWLTVV.